Here is one T cell receptor (beta chain) with its context. The source of the sample is a study of regulatory T cells in long-lasting Graves disease. The time point is: persistent/refractory GD, antithyroid drugs over 5 years with positive TRAb. PBMC RNA served as the TCR library source. With iRepertoire HTBI primers and Arm-PCR of CDR3 regions, TCR beta libraries were built. TCRdb independently ran MiXCR on the multiplex PCR reads; one entry per CDR3 protein. This sample yields around 450,000 distinct CDR3 sequences, of which 20% to 25% are seen a single time; about 7% belongs to the top ten. This sample comprised peripheral blood mononuclear cells (PBMCs), obtained when the disease was refractory, from a patient treated with antithyroid drugs. This receptor was obtained from a female donor with Graves disease.

In nucleotides, the CDR3 is TGTGCCAGCAGTCATCGGAACACAGATACGCAGTATTTT. Protein: CASSHRNTDTQYF. The rearrangement links TRBV28 to TRBJ2-3; D ambiguous. CDR1 is MDHEN and CDR2 is SYDVKM in the germline V gene. V gave up 5 bases and J gave up 2 bases, with 8 bases separating them. The CDR3 runs to 13 residues.